This entry features one TCR beta chain sequence. The clone's antigen remains unknown. No base quality values were provided; no much bigger clone lies one nucleotide off. TCR beta libraries were generated from genomic DNA with the immunoSEQ kit, following the manufacturer's recommendations. For library preparation, a first multiplex PCR was performed with proprietary primers, followed by a second PCR in which unique barcodes were added, and bead cleanups were performed after each round. A kit-provided positive control reaction and a negative control reaction were included in every sample batch. The final libraries were assessed on an Agilent 4200 TapeStation D1000 ScreenTape, pooled by volume, and quantified by qPCR. Sequencing was performed on an Illumina NextSeq500 using a MidOutput 150-cycle cartridge, with 156 Read1 cycles, 15 Index1 cycles, and the kit custom primers. The pooled library was loaded at 0.9 to 1 pM with a 20% PhiX control spike-in. Under the source paper's analysis protocol: Vendor-processed data were analyzed in R, and a clonotype was defined as all T cells sharing the same CDR3 nucleotide sequence. For clone abundance analyses, frequencies were normalized to the 10,000 most abundant clones per sample. Public T cell clones, which averaged fewer than five per sample, were removed prior to analysis. A difference in abundance of at least 32-fold between compartments was used to define tumor-enriched and baseline blood-enriched clonotypes. Clonotypes expanded or contracted between blood time points were identified with a beta-binomial differential abundance model. The Baroni-Urbani and Buser coefficient was used to measure tumor-blood repertoire similarity, and groups were compared with two-tailed Wilcoxon tests in R. TCRdb took over this immuneACCESS table, retaining in-frame rearrangements with V and J assigned. Such tables are incomplete; in checked studies, under half of the missing clones stem from an unresolved V gene, and the remainder is unexplained. Clone size and the V and J calls come from that table; the DNA yielded D and trimming. In this sample the table shows some 81,000 clones, 70% to 90% of which occur a single time. The biggest ten clones account for around 6% of the sample.

These data belong to a study of radiation and T cells in renal cell carcinoma (dated by TCRdb to about 2020). Study-wide context: In total, approximately 53 samples underwent TCR beta sequencing: about 25 tumors plus 27 peripheral blood samples. The final blood draw took place at 4 weeks after radiation, the same time as nephrectomy. Across all 50 or so samples, several million unique CDR3 nucleotide sequences, encoding 2,658,974 unique CDR3 amino acid sequences, were identified. General findings and caveats noted by the study authors: Tracking of blood repertoire dynamics stopped at approximately four weeks after treatment, with no follow-up past that point. In blood, the top tumor clonotypes increased between baseline and 2 weeks post-radiation and then shrank by 4 weeks, which suggests that tumor-resident clones expanded only transiently. Because pretreatment tumor biopsies were not available, the baseline intratumoral presence of clonotypes could not be determined. The single-armed trial design could not address effects of radiation dose or scheduling on the TCR repertoire.

This specimen's time point label, interpreted: blood 4 weeks post-SBRT, at nephrectomy. The label giving this sample's treatment or condition can be read as: 15 Gy SBRT to primary tumor, nephrectomy 4 weeks later. The samples were obtained from a clinical trial, where primary renal cell carcinomas were treated with 15 Gy stereotactic body radiation therapy and then removed by nephrectomy 4 weeks afterward. To track tumor-enriched clonotypes, serial peripheral blood was sampled from radiation-treated patients at baseline and at 2 weeks and 4 weeks after SBRT. Renal cell carcinoma with clear cell pathology was present in all patients. Genomic DNA for TCR sequencing was prepared using the QIAamp DNA Blood Mini Kit (Qiagen). The analyses included only samples that passed all quality control checks. This TCR was sampled from a woman in her sixties or seventies with renal cell carcinoma. The material was blood, obtained from a patient whose treatment included radiotherapy and nephrectomy.

The bases are TGTGCCAGCAGGTCAGTCTCTGGGGCCAACGTCCTGACTTTC. Its protein is CASRSVSGANVLTF. Rearrangement joined TRBV28 to TRBJ2-6, with no confidently assigned D gene. Trimming at the junction amounts to 6 bases on V and 0 bases on J, and the germline ends lie 6 bases apart. The cysteine opens and the phenylalanine closes a CDR3 of 14 amino acids. The kept DNA is CDR3 alone, 42 bases in frame from the first base. The germline V gene encodes CDR1 MDHEN and CDR2 SYDVKM. The CDR3, completed at both ends by the reference TRBV28 and TRBJ2-6 genes, gives the full variable domain DVKVTQSSRYLVKRTGEKVFLECVQDMDHENMFWYRQDPGLGLRLIYFSYDVKMKEKGDIPEGYSVSREKKERFSLILESASTNQTSMYLCASRSVSGANVLTFGAGSRLTVL.